The subject of this entry is one TCR beta chain. The sample is drawn from a study of blood T cell repertoires in COVID-19. In the study overall: Sample material is recorded as cDNA or gDNA derived from T cells, B-cell-depleted T cells, or PBMCs.

TCRdb's table, derived via immunoSEQ multiplex PCR, lists solely in-frame clones and lacks some. Among roughly 170,000 clones listed, 80% to 90% were seen once. This CDR3 region has 12 residues. From germline, CDR1 is SGHTA and CDR2 FQGNSA. Participants, about 18 to 90 years old, spanned about 26 US areas. Participants' reported clinical history set cohort assignment. What was sequenced was PBMCs or T cells enriched from blood (not recorded which). This receptor was identified in a woman aged 45 to 65 in a cohort exposed to, infected with or recovered from COVID-19 (not recorded which). The chain uses TRBV7-2 and TRBJ2-7; TRBD1 aligns across 9 bases. The CDR3 is CAGQGLLGEQYF. The CDR3 bases are TGTGCTGGACAGGGGTTACTCGGAGAGCAGTACTTC.